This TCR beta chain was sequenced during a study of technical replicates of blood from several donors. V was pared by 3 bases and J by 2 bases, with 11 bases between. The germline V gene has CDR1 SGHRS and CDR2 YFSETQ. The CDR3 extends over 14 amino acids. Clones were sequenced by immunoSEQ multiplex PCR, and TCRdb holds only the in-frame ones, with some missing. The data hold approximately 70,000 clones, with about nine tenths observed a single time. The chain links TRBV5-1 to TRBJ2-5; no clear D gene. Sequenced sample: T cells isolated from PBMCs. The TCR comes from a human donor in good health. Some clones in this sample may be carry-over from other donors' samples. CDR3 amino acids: CASSSSVSQETQYF. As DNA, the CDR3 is TGCGCCAGCAGCTCGAGCGTCTCGCAAGAGACCCAGTACTTC.